This note documents a single TCR beta chain sequence. Its antigen is not known. DNA at approximately 200 ng, tens of thousands of T cell genomes, went into sorted-subset replicate PCRs. This table comes from immunoSEQ multiplex PCR, and its TCRdb copy is limited to in-frame clones, with some not included. The sample yields about 750,000 clones, 80% to 95% seen once. The CDR3 spans 15 residues. Germline V gene lookup returns CDR1 MNHNS and CDR2 SASEGT. Trimming took off 3 bases at V and 2 bases at J, with 11 bases between the two ends. The data are from a study of shared clonotypes between healthy human individuals. Study results and limitations: Of the naive CD4 clonotypes, roughly 5.2% were shared across a handful of donors.

Positive CCR7 selection of CD45RO-negative cells yielded the naive CD8 cells, and terminally differentiated effector memory CD45RA+ cells were excluded. Recent vaccinations or acute infections were absent in the healthy HIV-negative adult donors. Sequencing used naive CD8+ T cells sorted from blood. The TCR sequence derives from a man younger than 40 in good health. J is TRBJ2-1 and V is TRBV6-1; the D gene is possibly TRBD2 (6 bases). The CDR3 coding sequence is TGTGCCAGCAGTGAGGAGGGGCCTGCCTACAATGAGCAGTTCTTC. This gives the protein CASSEEGPAYNEQFF.